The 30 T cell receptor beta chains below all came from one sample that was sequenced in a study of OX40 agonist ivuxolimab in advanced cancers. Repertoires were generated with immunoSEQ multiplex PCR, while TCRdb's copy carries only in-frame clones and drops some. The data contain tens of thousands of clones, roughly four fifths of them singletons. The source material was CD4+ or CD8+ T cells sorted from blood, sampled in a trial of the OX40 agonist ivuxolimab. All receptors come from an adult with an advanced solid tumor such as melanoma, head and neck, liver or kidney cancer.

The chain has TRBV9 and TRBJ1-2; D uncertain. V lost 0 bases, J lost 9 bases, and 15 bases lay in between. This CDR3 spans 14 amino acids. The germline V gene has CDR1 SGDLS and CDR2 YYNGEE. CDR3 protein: CASSVDDWSMSYTF. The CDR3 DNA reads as TGTGCCAGCAGCGTAGACGACTGGTCTATGAGCTACACCTTC.

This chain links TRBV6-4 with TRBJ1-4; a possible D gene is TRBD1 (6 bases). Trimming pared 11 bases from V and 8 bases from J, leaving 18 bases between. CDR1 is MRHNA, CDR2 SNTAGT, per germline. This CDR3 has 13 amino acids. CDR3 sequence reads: CAVKGGVEEKLFF. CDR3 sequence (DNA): TGTGCCGTAAAGGGGGGGGTGGAAGAAAAACTGTTTTTT.

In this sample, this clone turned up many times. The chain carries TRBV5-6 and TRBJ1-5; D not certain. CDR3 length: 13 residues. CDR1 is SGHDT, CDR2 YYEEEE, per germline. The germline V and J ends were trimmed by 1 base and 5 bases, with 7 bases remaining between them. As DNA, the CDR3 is TGTGCCAGCAGCTTGAGACCCGATCAGCCCCAGCATTTT. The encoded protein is CASSLRPDQPQHF.

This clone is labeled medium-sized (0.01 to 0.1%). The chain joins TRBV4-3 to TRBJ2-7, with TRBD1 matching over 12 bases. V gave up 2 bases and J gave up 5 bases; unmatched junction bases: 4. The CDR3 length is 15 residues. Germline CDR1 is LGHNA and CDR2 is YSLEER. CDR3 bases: TGCGCCAGCAGCCAACGGGGACAGGGGGCTGACGAGCAGTACTTC. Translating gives CASSQRGQGADEQYF.

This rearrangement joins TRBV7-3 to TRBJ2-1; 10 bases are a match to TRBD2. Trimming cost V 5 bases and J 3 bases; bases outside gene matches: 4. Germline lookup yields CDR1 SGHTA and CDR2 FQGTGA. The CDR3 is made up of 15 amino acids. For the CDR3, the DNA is TGTGCCAGCAGCGTCCTAGCGGGGGTCTACAATGAGCAGTTCTTC. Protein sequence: CASSVLAGVYNEQFF.

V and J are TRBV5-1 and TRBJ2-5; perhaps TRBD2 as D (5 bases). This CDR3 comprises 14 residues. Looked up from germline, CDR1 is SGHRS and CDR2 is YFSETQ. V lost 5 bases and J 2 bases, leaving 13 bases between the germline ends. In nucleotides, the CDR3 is TGCGCCAGCAGAACTGGACTTGGACAAGAGACCCAGTACTTC. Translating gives CASRTGLGQETQYF.

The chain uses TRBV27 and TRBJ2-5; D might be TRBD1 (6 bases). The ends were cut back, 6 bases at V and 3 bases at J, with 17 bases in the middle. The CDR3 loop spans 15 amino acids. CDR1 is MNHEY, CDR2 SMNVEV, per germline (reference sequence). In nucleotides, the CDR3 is TGTGCCAGCAGCAGGGACATGGGGGCAAAAGAGACCCAGTACTTC. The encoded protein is CASSRDMGAKETQYF.

The CDR3 bases are TGTGCCAGCATGGGGACCTCGAACACTGAAGCTTTCTTT. This sequence encodes CASMGTSNTEAFF. The genes are TRBV6-1 and TRBJ1-1, with a possible D match to TRBD1 (5 bases). CDR1 is MNHNS and CDR2 is SASEGT in the germline V gene. V was pared by 7 bases and J by 1 base, with 10 bases between. The CDR3 is 13 amino acids.

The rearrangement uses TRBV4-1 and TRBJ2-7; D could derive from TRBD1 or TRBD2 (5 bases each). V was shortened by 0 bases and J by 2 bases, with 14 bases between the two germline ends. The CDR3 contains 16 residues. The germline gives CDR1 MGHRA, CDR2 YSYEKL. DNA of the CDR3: TGCGCCAGCAGCCAAGAGAGGGGAGCGTTGACCTACGAGCAGTACTTC. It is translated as CASSQERGALTYEQYF.

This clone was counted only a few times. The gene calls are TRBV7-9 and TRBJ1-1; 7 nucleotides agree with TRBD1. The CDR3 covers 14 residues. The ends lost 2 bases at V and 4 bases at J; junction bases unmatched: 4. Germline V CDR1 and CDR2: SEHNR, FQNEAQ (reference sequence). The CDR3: CASSLKGAGTEAFF. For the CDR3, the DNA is TGTGCCAGCAGCTTAAAGGGGGCAGGCACTGAAGCTTTCTTT.

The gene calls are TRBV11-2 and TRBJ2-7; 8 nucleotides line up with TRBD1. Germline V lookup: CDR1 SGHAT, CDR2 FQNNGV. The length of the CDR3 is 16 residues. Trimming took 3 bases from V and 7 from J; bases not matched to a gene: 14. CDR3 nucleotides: TGTGCCAGCAGCTTTCGTATCAGGGGGCAATCTGGTGAGCAGTACTTC. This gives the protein CASSFRIRGQSGEQYF.

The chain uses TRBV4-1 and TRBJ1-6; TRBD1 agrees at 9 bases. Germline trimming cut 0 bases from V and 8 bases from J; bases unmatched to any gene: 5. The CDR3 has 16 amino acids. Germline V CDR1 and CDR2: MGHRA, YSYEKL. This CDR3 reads CASSQDITGGDSPLHF. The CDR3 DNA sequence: TGCGCCAGCAGCCAAGATATTACAGGGGGCGATTCACCCCTCCACTTT.

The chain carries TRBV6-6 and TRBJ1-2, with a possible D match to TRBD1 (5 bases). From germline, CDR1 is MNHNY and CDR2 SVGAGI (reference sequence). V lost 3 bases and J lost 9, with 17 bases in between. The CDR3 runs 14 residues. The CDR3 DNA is TGTGCCAGCAGTTATGGAGGGGCAGGAGGGAGCTACACCTTC. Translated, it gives CASSYGGAGGSYTF.

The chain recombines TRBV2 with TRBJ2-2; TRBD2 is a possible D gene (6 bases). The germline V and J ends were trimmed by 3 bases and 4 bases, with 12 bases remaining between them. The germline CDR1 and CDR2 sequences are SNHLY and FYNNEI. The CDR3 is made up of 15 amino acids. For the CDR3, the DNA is TGTGCCAGCAGTGATCGGGGGTCAGGCACCGGGGAGCTGTTTTTT. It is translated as CASSDRGSGTGELFF.

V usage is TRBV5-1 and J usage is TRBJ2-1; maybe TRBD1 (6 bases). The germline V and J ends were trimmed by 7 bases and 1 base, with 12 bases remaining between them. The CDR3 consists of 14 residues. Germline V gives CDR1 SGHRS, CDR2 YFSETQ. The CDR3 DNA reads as TGCGCCAGCCAGGAAGGGGGATCCTACAATGAGCAGTTCTTC. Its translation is CASQEGGSYNEQFF. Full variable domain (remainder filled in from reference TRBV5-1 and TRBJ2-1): KAGVTQTPRYLIKTRGQQVTLSCSPISGHRSVSWYQQTPGQGLQFLFEYFSETQRNKGNFPGRFSGRQFSNSRSEMNVSTLELGDSALYLCASQEGGSYNEQFFGPGTRLTVL.

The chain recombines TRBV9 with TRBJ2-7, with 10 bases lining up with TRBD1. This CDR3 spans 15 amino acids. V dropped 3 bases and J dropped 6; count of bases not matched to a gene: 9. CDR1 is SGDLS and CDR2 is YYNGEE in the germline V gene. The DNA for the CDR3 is TGTGCCAGCAGCGCCACCGGGACAGGGGACTCCGAGCAGTACTTC. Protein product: CASSATGTGDSEQYF.

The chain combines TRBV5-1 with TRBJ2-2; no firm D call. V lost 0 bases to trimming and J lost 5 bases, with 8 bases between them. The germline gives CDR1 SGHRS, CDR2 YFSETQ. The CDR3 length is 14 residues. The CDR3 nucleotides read TGCGCCAGCAGCTTGGTATTGGGTACCGGGGAGCTGTTTTTT. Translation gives CASSLVLGTGELFF.

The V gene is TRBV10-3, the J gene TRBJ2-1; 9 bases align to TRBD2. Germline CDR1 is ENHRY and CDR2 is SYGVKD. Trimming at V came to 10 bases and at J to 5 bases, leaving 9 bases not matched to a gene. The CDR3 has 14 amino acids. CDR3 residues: CATRRGGQDNEQFF. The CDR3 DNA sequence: TGTGCCACGCGGCGGGGGGGGCAGGACAATGAGCAGTTCTTC.

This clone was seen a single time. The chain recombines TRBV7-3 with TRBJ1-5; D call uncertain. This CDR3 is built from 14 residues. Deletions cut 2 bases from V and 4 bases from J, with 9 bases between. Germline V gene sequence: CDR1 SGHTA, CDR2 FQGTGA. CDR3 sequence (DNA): TGTGCCAGCAGCTTAGATCGCGGAAATCAGCCCCAGCATTTT. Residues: CASSLDRGNQPQHF.

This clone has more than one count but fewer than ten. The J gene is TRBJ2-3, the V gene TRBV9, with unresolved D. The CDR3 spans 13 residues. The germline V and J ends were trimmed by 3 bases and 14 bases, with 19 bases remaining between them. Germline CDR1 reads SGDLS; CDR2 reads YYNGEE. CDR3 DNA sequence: TGTGCCAGCAGCGCCTCAGCTCTATCGCACACGTATTTT. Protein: CASSASALSHTYF.

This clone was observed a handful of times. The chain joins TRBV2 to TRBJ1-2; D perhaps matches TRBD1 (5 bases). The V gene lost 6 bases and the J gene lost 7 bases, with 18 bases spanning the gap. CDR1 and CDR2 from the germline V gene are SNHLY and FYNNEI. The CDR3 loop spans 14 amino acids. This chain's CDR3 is CASSRGLGYAGYTF. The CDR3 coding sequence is TGTGCCAGCAGCCGGGGACTCGGTTATGCTGGCTACACCTTC.

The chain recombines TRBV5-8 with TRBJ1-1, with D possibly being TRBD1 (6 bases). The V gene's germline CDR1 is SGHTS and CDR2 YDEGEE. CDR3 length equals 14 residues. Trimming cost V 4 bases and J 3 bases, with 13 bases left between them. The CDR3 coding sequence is TGTGCCAGCAGCCGAGGGGGTTGGGACACTGAAGCTTTCTTT. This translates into CASSRGGWDTEAFF. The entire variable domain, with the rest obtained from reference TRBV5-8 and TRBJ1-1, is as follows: EAGVTQSPTHLIKTRGQQATLRCSPISGHTSVYWYQQALGLGLQFLLWYDEGEERNRGNFPPRFSGRQFPNYSSELNVNALELEDSALYLCASSRGGWDTEAFFGQGTRLTVV.

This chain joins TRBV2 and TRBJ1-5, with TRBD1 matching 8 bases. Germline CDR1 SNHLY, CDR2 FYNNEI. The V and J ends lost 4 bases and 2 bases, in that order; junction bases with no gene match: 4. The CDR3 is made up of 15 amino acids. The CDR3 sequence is CASSVQGQGNQPQHF. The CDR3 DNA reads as TGTGCCAGCAGTGTGCAGGGACAGGGCAATCAGCCCCAGCATTTT.

The CDR3 loop is CASSYTGGDSYEQYF. CDR3 DNA: TGTGCCAGCAGTTACACGGGAGGGGATTCCTACGAGCAGTACTTC. This chain connects TRBV6-5 to TRBJ2-7, with TRBD2 identical over 8 bases. Trimming removed 2 bases from V and 1 base from J; junction bases left unmatched: 4. Germline V gene data show CDR1 as MNHEY and CDR2 as SVGAGI. The CDR3 is made up of 15 amino acids.

The CDR3 bases are TGCGCCAGCAGCTTGGCGGACAGGGGGACCTACGAGCAGTACTTC. It is translated as CASSLADRGTYEQYF. The chain is built from TRBV5-1 and TRBJ2-7; 10 positions match TRBD1. The CDR3 is 15 residues long. Trimming took 0 bases from V and 2 from J; bases not matched to a gene: 2. CDR1 is SGHRS and CDR2 is YFSETQ in the germline V gene.

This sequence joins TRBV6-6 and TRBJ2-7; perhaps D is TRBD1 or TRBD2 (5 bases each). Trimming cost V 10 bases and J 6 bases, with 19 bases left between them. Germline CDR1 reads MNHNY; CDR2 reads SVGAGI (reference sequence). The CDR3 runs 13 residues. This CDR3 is CAMAYRDPGEQYF. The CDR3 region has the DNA TGTGCCATGGCCTACCGGGACCCCGGCGAGCAGTACTTC.

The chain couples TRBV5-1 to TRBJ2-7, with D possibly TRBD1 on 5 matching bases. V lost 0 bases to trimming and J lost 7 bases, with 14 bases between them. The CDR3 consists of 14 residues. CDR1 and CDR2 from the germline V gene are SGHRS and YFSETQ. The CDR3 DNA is TGCGCCAGCAGCTTGGCGGCTGGGGCGCGGGAGCAGTACTTC. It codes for CASSLAAGAREQYF.

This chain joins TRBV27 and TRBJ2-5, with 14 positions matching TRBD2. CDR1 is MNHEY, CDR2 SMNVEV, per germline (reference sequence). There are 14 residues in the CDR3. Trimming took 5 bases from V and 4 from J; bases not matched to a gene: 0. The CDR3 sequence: CASSGLAGGETQYF. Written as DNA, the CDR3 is TGTGCCAGCAGTGGACTAGCGGGAGGAGAGACCCAGTACTTC.

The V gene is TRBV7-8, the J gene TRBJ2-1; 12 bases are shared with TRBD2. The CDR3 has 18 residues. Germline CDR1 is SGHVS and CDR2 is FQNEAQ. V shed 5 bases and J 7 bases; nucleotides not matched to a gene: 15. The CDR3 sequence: CASSVKGEGLAGLNEQFF. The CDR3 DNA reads TGTGCCAGCAGCGTTAAAGGGGAGGGACTAGCGGGTTTAAATGAGCAGTTCTTC.

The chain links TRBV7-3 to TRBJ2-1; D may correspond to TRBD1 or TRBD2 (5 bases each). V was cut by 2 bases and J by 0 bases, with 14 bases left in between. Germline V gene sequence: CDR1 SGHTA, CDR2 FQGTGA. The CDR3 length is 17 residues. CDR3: CASSLRGPISSYNEQFF. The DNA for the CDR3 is TGTGCCAGCAGCTTACGGGGCCCCATCAGCTCCTACAATGAGCAGTTCTTC. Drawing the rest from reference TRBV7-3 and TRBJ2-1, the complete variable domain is GAGVSQTPSNKVTEKGKYVELRCDPISGHTALYWYRQSLGQGPEFLIYFQGTGAADDSGLPNDRFFAVRPEGSVSTLKIQRTERGDSAVYLCASSLRGPISSYNEQFFGPGTRLTVL.